The 23 T cell receptor beta chains in this list originate from one sample, sequenced in a study of cytomegalovirus exposure and HLA in healthy donors. Vbeta (60) and Jbeta (13) primers were used in the PCR. Assay used: immunoSEQ multiplex PCR; TCRdb lists only in-frame clones, some missing. This sample has some 180,000 clones; more than 75% occur once, and the top ten carry around 2.3%. Sequencing input: PBMCs. These receptors all come from a woman aged 25 to 39 in good health and CMV-seropositive.

This clone turned up a few times. The chain carries TRBV4-2 and TRBJ1-2, with 7 nucleotides matching TRBD1. The CDR3 contains 15 residues. V gave up 0 bases and J gave up 4 bases; unmatched junction bases: 5. Germline-derived CDR1 and CDR2 are LGHNA and YNFKEQ. The CDR3 region is CASSQDDRVGYGYTF. The CDR3 DNA is TGTGCCAGCAGCCAAGATGACAGGGTCGGCTATGGCTACACCTTC.

This rearrangement joins TRBV4-1 to TRBJ2-1, with 13 nucleotides matching TRBD2. Germline CDR1 and CDR2: MGHRA and YSYEKL. This CDR3 is 14 amino acids long. V dropped 4 bases and J dropped 8; count of bases not matched to a gene: 2. The CDR3 sequence is CASSRTSGSHEQFF. CDR3 nucleotide sequence: TGCGCCAGCAGCCGGACTAGCGGGAGCCATGAGCAGTTCTTC.

The V call is TRBV4-1, the J call TRBJ1-3, with D uncertain. Trimming shortened V by 3 bases and J by 8 bases, and 17 bases separated the two germline ends. Per germline, CDR1 MGHRA and CDR2 YSYEKL. The length of the CDR3 is 15 residues. CDR3 region: CASSQASVLTDTIYF. CDR3 bases: TGCGCCAGCAGCCAGGCTAGTGTTCTTACCGACACCATATATTTT.

The chain combines TRBV5-5 with TRBJ2-3, with D perhaps matching TRBD1 (6 bases). CDR3 length equals 12 residues. Germline V gene sequence: CDR1 SGHKS, CDR2 YYEKEE (reference sequence). Trimming stripped 4 bases from V and 8 bases from J, with 11 bases between. The CDR3 region is CASSLTQGTQYF. The CDR3 DNA is TGTGCCAGCAGCCTTACACAGGGTACGCAGTATTTT.

The table lists this clone with a count of one. The chain joins TRBV5-1 to TRBJ2-3, with TRBD2 matching over 8 bases. CDR3 length: 17 residues. Germline V gives CDR1 SGHRS, CDR2 YFSETQ. Unmatched junction bases numbered 15, after V lost 4 bases and J lost 5 bases. In DNA, the CDR3 is TGCGCCAGCAGCCCCATTTCAGGGCGGGGGGCCATAGATACGCAGTATTTT. The encoded protein is CASSPISGRGAIDTQYF.

This clone was observed a few times. The chain links TRBV7-9 to TRBJ1-1; no clear D gene. V was cut by 5 bases and J by 5 bases, with 9 bases left in between. CDR3 length: 12 amino acids. Per the germline V gene, CDR1 is SEHNR and CDR2 is FQNEAQ (reference sequence). CDR3 region: CASSRRGTEAFF. CDR3 nucleotide sequence: TGTGCCAGCAGCCGCCGGGGAACTGAAGCTTTCTTT.

The chain has TRBV20-1 and TRBJ2-7; D gene unclear. Germline CDR1 reads DFQATT; CDR2 reads SNEGSKA (reference sequence). The CDR3 totals 10 residues. V was trimmed by 3 bases and J by 5 bases, leaving 5 bases between them. The CDR3 bases are TGCAGTGCTAGCATCAACGAGCAGTACTTC. This sequence encodes CSASINEQYF.

This clone was seen more than once but under ten times. The chain joins TRBV28 to TRBJ2-2; TRBD1 agrees at 8 bases. Germline V gene sequence: CDR1 MDHEN, CDR2 SYDVKM. This CDR3 contains 15 residues. V shed 3 bases and J 3 bases; nucleotides not matched to a gene: 3. DNA for the CDR3: TGTGCCAGCAGTTTCGGGACAGGACACACCGGGGAGCTGTTTTTT. Its protein product is CASSFGTGHTGELFF.

The chain links TRBV7-2 to TRBJ2-7; 7 bases fit TRBD1. Germline V gene data show CDR1 as SGHTA and CDR2 as FQGNSA. V was pared by 5 bases and J by 2 bases, with 9 bases of the junction left unmatched. The CDR3 has 15 amino acids. The CDR3 coding sequence is TGTGCCAGCAGCGATCGACAGGGCGGCCCCTACGAGCAGTACTTC. It yields the protein CASSDRQGGPYEQYF.

The V call is TRBV9, the J call TRBJ1-6; TRBD1 might be the D (5 bases). The CDR3 is 13 residues long. V gave up 0 bases and J gave up 7 bases, with 5 bases separating them. Germline loops: CDR1 SGDLS, CDR2 YYNGEE. The CDR3 coding sequence is TGTGCCAGCAGCGTAGGGGGCAATTCACCCCTCCACTTT. Its translation is CASSVGGNSPLHF.

This chain joins TRBV27 and TRBJ1-1, with 9 positions matching TRBD1. J was trimmed by 1 base and V by 11 bases; bases with no gene match: 20. The CDR3 spans 18 residues. In germline, CDR1 is MNHEY, CDR2 SMNVEV (reference sequence). CDR3 region: CARRSPGQGKQGNTEAFF. The CDR3 DNA sequence: TGTGCCCGCCGGTCGCCGGGACAGGGCAAACAAGGGAACACTGAAGCTTTCTTT.

The V gene is TRBV7-9, the J gene TRBJ2-5, with TRBD2 matching over 7 bases. After removal of 1 base from V and 5 bases from J, the junction contained 1 base not matched to a gene. The germline gives CDR1 SEHNR, CDR2 FQNEAQ (reference sequence). CDR3 length: 13 residues. Here the CDR3 reads CASSLGEGETQYF. The CDR3 nucleotides read TGTGCCAGCAGCTTAGGGGAGGGGGAGACCCAGTACTTC.

The chain joins TRBV6-5 to TRBJ2-2, with 8 bases lining up with TRBD1. CDR1 and CDR2 (germline): MNHEY, SVGAGI. Germline trimming cut 2 bases from V and 7 bases from J; bases unmatched to any gene: 9. CDR3 length: 16 residues. CDR3: CASSYGRTGRGGELFF. CDR3 DNA: TGTGCCAGCAGTTACGGGAGGACAGGGCGAGGCGGGGAGCTGTTTTTT.

This chain joins TRBV27 and TRBJ1-1; no definite D call. V lost 2 bases and J lost 0, with 16 bases in between. The V gene's germline CDR1 is MNHEY and CDR2 SMNVEV (reference sequence). The CDR3 runs 17 residues. The CDR3 sequence: CASSLRATGGLNTEAFF. In DNA form, the CDR3 reads TGTGCCAGCAGTTTAAGGGCGACCGGAGGGCTGAACACTGAAGCTTTCTTT.

V gene TRBV4-1 combines with J gene TRBJ1-2, with D maybe TRBD1 (5 bases). The germline V gene has CDR1 MGHRA and CDR2 YSYEKL. The CDR3 runs 12 residues. V lost 5 bases and J 6 bases, leaving 10 bases between the germline ends. DNA for the CDR3: TGCGCCAGCAGCTCCGACAGAAATGGCTACACCTTC. Translating gives CASSSDRNGYTF.

This chain joins TRBV10-1 and TRBJ2-2, with 7 bases matching TRBD2. The germline V gene encodes CDR1 WNHNN and CDR2 SYGVQD (reference sequence). The junction had 1 base not matched to a gene; V was cut back by 0 bases and J by 6 bases. This CDR3 contains 14 residues. The CDR3 DNA reads as TGCGCCAGCAGTGAGTCGGGAGGGGCCGGGGAGCTGTTTTTT. This codes for CASSESGGAGELFF.

The chain links TRBV28 to TRBJ1-2, with 10 bases matching TRBD1. CDR1 is MDHEN, CDR2 SYDVKM, per germline. V lost 6 bases and J lost 0; bases outside the gene matches: 4. CDR3 length: 15 residues. The CDR3 sequence is CASSSGTGANYGYTF. The CDR3 coding sequence is TGTGCCAGCAGCTCCGGGACAGGGGCTAACTATGGCTACACCTTC.

The chain joins TRBV28 to TRBJ1-5, with 8 bases aligning to TRBD1. CDR1 and CDR2 from the germline V gene are MDHEN and SYDVKM. J was trimmed by 7 bases and V by 4 bases; bases with no gene match: 9. There are 15 residues in the CDR3. The CDR3 nucleotides read TGTGCCAGCAGTTCCCTCGACAGGGGTTCCCAGCCCCAGCATTTT. This encodes CASSSLDRGSQPQHF.

The J gene is TRBJ2-2, the V gene TRBV7-2, with TRBD1 as a possible D gene (5 bases). Germline lookup yields CDR1 SGHTA and CDR2 FQGNSA. The CDR3 covers 14 residues. With 2 bases removed from V and 1 base from J, the gap between germline ends came to 5 bases. The CDR3 bases are TGTGCCAGCAGCTTAAGGGGGAACACCGGGGAGCTGTTTTTT. Translation: CASSLRGNTGELFF.

V and J are TRBV7-2 and TRBJ1-5, with D hard to call. Trimming took 3 bases from V and 3 from J, leaving 15 bases between them. Per the germline V gene, CDR1 is SGHTA and CDR2 is FQGNSA. The CDR3 is made up of 16 amino acids. The CDR3 here is CASSFWESAFNQPQHF. The CDR3 DNA sequence: TGTGCCAGCAGCTTCTGGGAGTCCGCCTTCAATCAGCCCCAGCATTTT.

The genes are TRBV9 and TRBJ2-1; 10 bases align to TRBD2. The CDR3 sequence is 15 residues long. The V gene's germline CDR1 is SGDLS and CDR2 YYNGEE. The J segment lost 6 bases and the V segment lost 0 bases, leaving 3 bases of the junction unmatched. CDR3 DNA: TGTGCCAGCAGCGTAGTGGCTAGCGGGGGCAATGAGCAGTTCTTC. It specifies CASSVVASGGNEQFF.

The chain couples TRBV19 to TRBJ2-2; D ambiguous. CDR3 length: 15 amino acids. The germline V gene has CDR1 LNHDA and CDR2 SQIVND (reference sequence). V lost 3 bases to trimming and J lost 0 bases, with 8 bases between them. The CDR3 coding sequence is TGTGCCAGTAGTATCATCCACTCGAACACCGGGGAGCTGTTTTTT. It encodes CASSIIHSNTGELFF. The full variable domain, completed using reference TRBV19 and TRBJ2-2, is DGGITQSPKYLFRKEGQNVTLSCEQNLNHDAMYWYRQDPGQGLRLIYYSQIVNDFQKGDIAEGYSVSREKKESFPLTVTSAQKNPTAFYLCASSIIHSNTGELFFGEGSRLTVL.

Notes on this clone: A read error may produce the germline difference seen at one junction end. The chain joins TRBV9 to TRBJ2-7, with 9 nucleotides matching TRBD2. The CDR3 loop spans 15 amino acids. The germline V gene has CDR1 SGDLS and CDR2 YYNGEE. The CDR3 sequence is CTSSLRAGGLHEQYF. The CDR3 bases are TGTACCAGCAGCCTGCGAGCGGGGGGCTTGCACGAGCAGTACTTC.